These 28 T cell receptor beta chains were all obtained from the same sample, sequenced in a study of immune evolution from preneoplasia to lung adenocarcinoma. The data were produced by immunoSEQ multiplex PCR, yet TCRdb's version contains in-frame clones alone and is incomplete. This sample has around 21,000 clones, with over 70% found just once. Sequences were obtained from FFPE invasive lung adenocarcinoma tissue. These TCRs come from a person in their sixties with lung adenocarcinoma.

CDR3 loop: CASSDSGGNEKLFF. CDR3 DNA: TGTGCCAGCAGTGATTCGGGGGGTAATGAAAAACTGTTTTTT. The chain is built from TRBV6-1 and TRBJ1-4, with D perhaps TRBD1 (5 bases). CDR3 length: 14 amino acids. CDR1 is MNHNS, CDR2 SASEGT, per germline. Trimming took 3 bases from V and 4 from J, leaving 9 bases between them.

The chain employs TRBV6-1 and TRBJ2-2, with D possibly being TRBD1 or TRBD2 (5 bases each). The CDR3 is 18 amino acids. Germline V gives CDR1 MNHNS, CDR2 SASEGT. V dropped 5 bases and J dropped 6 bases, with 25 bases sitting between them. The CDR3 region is CASSQVGSGTQVAGELFF. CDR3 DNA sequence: TGTGCCAGCAGTCAAGTAGGTTCCGGGACCCAAGTTGCCGGGGAGCTGTTTTTT.

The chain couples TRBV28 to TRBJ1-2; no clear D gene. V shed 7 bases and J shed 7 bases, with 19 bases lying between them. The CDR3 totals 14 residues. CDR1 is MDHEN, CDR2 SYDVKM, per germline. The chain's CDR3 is CASTLPGARGGYTF. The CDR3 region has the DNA TGTGCCAGCACCCTACCGGGTGCTCGGGGTGGCTACACCTTC.

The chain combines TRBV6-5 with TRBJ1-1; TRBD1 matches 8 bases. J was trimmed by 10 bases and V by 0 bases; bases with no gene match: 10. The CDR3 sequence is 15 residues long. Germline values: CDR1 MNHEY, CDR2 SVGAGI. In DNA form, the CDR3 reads TGTGCCAGCAGTTACTCTTGGACAGGGTCCATTGGAGCTTTCTTT. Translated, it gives CASSYSWTGSIGAFF.

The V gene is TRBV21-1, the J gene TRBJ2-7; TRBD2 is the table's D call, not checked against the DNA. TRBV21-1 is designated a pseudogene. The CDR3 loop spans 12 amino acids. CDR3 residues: CASSPPLGEQYF. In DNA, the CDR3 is TGTGCCAGCAGCCCCCCACTAGGCGAGCAGTACTTC.

The CDR3 bases are TGTGCCAGCAGTTACCCCCGACAGGCTAACTATGGCTACACCTTC. Encoded protein: CASSYPRQANYGYTF. The chain carries TRBV6-6 and TRBJ1-2; a weak D match, TRBD1 (6 bases). V dropped 2 bases and J dropped 0 bases, with 10 bases sitting between them. Germline-derived CDR1 and CDR2 are MNHNY and SVGAGI (reference sequence). There are 15 residues in the CDR3.

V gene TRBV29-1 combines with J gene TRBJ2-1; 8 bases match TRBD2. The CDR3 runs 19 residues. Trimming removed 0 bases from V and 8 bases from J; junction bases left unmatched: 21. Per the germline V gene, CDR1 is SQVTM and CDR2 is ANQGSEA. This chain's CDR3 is CSVEEAGDGRSSFIDEQFF. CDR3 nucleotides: TGCAGCGTTGAAGAAGCGGGAGATGGAAGGTCTTCGTTTATCGATGAGCAGTTCTTC.

Written as DNA, the CDR3 is TGCGCCAGCAGCTCTAGAGCCCTGGTCACAGATACGCAGTATTTT. Its translation is CASSSRALVTDTQYF. This rearrangement joins TRBV5-1 to TRBJ2-3; no reliable D call. Trimming cost V 3 bases and J 2 bases, with 13 bases left between them. This CDR3 is 15 amino acids long. The germline V gene encodes CDR1 SGHRS and CDR2 YFSETQ.

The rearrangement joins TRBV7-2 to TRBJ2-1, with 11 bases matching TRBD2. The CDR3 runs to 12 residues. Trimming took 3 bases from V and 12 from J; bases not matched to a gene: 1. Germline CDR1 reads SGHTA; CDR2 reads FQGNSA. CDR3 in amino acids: CASSLGLAVQFF. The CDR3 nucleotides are TGTGCCAGCAGCTTGGGACTAGCGGTGCAGTTCTTC. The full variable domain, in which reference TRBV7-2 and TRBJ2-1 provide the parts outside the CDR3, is GAGVSQSPSNKVTEKGKDVELRCDPISGHTALYWYRQSLGQGLEFLIYFQGNSAPDKSGLPSDRFSAERTGGSVSTLTIQRTQQEDSAVYLCASSLGLAVQFFGPGTRLTVL.

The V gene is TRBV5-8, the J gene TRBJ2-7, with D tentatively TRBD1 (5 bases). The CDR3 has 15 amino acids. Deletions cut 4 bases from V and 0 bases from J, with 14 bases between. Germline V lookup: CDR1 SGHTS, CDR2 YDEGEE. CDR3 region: CASSRQGRGSYEQYF. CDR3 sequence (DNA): TGTGCCAGCAGCCGCCAGGGTCGCGGCTCCTACGAGCAGTACTTC.

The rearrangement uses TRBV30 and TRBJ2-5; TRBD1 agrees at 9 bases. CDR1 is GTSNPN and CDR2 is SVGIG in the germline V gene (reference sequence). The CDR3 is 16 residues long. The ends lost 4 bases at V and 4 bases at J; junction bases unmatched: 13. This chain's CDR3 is CAWTKGLGQGGETQYF. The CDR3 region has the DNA TGTGCCTGGACCAAGGGCCTGGGACAGGGAGGAGAGACCCAGTACTTC.

The CDR3 sequence is CASSVGVAGVRYNEQFF. CDR3 DNA sequence: TGTGCCAGCAGCGTAGGGGTAGCGGGAGTAAGGTACAATGAGCAGTTCTTC. V is TRBV9 and J is TRBJ2-1; 9 bases align to TRBD2. Germline lookup yields CDR1 SGDLS and CDR2 YYNGEE. This CDR3 contains 17 residues. With V trimmed by 0 bases and J by 4 bases, 8 bases remained unmatched. Filled out from reference TRBV9 and TRBJ2-1, the complete variable domain reads DSGVTQTPKHLITATGQRVTLRCSPRSGDLSVYWYQQSLDQGLQFLIQYYNGEERAKGNILERFSAQQFPDLHSELNLSSLELGDSALYFCASSVGVAGVRYNEQFFGPGTRLTVL.

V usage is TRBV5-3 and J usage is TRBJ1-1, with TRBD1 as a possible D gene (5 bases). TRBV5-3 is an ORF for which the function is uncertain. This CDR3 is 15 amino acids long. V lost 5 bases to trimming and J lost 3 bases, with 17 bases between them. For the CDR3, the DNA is TGTGCCAGAAGTCCGACGCAGGGAGCTTACACTGAAGCTTTCTTT. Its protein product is CARSPTQGAYTEAFF.

CDR3 residues: CASMVSGMNTGELFF. CDR3 DNA: TGTGCCAGCATGGTATCCGGGATGAACACCGGGGAGCTGTTTTTT. V usage is TRBV7-3 and J usage is TRBJ2-2; a weak D match, TRBD2 (5 bases). This CDR3 spans 15 amino acids. Germline CDR1 is SGHTA and CDR2 is FQGTGA. Trimming pared 7 bases from V and 1 base from J, leaving 13 bases between.

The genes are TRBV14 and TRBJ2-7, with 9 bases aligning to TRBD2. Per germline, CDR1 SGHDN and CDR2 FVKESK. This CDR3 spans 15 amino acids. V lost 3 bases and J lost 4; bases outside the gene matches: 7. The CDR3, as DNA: TGTGCCAGCAGCCAGGCACTAGCGGGTCAGTACGAGCAGTACTTC. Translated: CASSQALAGQYEQYF.

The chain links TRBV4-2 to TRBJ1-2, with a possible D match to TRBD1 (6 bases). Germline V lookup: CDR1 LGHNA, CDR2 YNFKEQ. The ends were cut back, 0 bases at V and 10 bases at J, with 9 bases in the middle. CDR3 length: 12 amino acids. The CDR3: CASSQEDSDYTF. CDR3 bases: TGTGCCAGCAGCCAAGAGGACAGTGACTACACCTTC.

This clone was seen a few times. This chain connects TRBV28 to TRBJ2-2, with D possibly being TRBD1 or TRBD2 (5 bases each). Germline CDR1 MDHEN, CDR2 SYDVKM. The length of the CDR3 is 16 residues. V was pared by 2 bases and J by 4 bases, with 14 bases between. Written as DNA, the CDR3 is TGTGCCAGCAGTTTAGGGACGTTACTGAGCACCGGGGAGCTGTTTTTT. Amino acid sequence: CASSLGTLLSTGELFF.

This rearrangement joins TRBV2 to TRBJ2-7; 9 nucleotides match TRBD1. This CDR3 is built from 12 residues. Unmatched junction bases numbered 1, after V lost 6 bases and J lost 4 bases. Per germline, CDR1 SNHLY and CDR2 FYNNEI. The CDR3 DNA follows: TGTGCCAGCAGGGACAGGGGTTACGAGCAGTACTTC. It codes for CASRDRGYEQYF. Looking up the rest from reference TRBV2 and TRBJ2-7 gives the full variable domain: EPEVTQTPSHQVTQMGQEVILRCVPISNHLYFYWYRQILGQKVEFLVSFYNNEISEKSEIFDDQFSVERPDGSNFTLKIRSTKLEDSAMYFCASRDRGYEQYFGPGTRLTVT.

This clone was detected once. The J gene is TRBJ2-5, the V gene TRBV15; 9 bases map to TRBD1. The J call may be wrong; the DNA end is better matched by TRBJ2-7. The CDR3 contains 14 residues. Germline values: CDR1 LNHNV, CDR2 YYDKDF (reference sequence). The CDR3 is CATSRETGGYEQYF. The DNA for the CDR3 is TGTGCCACCAGCAGAGAGACAGGGGGATACGAGCAGTACTTC.

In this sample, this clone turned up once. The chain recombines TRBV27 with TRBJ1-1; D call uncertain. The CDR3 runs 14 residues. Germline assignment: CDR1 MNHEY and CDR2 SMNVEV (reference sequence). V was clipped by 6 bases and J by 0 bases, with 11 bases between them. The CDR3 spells CASSYSTMNTEAFF. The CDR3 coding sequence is TGTGCCAGCAGCTACAGTACCATGAACACTGAAGCTTTCTTT.

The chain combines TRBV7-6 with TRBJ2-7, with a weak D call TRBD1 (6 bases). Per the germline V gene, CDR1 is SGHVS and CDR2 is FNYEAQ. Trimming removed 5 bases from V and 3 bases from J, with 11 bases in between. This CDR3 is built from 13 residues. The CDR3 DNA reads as TGTGCCAGCAGCCGGGACACTTTCTACGAGCAGTACTTC. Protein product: CASSRDTFYEQYF.

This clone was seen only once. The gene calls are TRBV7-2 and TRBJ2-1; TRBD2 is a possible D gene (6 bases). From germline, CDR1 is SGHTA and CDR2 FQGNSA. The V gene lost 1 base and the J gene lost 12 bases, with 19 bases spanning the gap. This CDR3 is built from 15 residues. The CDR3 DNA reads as TGTGCCAGCAGCTTAGACCATAAGCGGGTTCATGCGCAGTTCTTC. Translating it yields CASSLDHKRVHAQFF.

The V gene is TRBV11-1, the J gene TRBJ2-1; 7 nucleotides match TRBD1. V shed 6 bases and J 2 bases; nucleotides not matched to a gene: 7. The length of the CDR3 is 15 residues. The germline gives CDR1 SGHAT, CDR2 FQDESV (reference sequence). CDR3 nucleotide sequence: TGTGCCAGCAGTCGCACAGGGGACCCCTACAATGAGCAGTTCTTC. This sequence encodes CASSRTGDPYNEQFF.

DNA of the CDR3: TGTGCCAGCTCCAAAACAGGGTCGGACACTGAAGCTTTCTTT. It yields the protein CASSKTGSDTEAFF. The chain couples TRBV6-4 to TRBJ1-1; the D gene is possibly TRBD1 (6 bases). V lost 8 bases and J 3 bases, leaving 16 bases between the germline ends. The CDR3 totals 14 residues. CDR1 is MRHNA, CDR2 SNTAGT, per germline.

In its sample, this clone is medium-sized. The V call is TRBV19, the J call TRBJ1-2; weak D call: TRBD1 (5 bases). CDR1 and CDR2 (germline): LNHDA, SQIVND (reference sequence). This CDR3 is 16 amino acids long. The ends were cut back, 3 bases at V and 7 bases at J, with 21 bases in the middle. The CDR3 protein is CASSIDGRGSSSGYTF. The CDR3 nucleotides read TGTGCCAGTAGTATTGACGGGCGGGGCAGCTCGTCTGGCTACACCTTC.

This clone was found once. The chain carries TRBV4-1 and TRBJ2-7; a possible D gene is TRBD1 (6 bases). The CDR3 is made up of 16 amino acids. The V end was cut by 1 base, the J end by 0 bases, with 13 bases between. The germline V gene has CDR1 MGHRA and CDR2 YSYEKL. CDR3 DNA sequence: TGCGCCAGCAGCCAAGCGGCACAGGGAAACTCCTACGAGCAGTACTTC. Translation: CASSQAAQGNSYEQYF.

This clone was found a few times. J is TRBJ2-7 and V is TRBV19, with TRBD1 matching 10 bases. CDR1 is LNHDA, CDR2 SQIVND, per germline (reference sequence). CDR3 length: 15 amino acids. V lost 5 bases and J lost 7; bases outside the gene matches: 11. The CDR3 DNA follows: TGTGCCAGTAGTCCCACCCCAGGACAGGGGGTGGAGCAGTACTTC. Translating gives CASSPTPGQGVEQYF.

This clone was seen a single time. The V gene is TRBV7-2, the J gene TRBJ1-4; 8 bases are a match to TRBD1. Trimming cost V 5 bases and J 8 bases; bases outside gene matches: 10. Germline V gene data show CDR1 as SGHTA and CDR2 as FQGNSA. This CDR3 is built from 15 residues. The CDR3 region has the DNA TGTGCCAGCAGCCGAGCCACAGGGGGTTCGGAAAAACTGTTTTTT. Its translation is CASSRATGGSEKLFF.